This TCR beta chain originates from a study of blood T cell repertoires in COVID-19 (dated by TCRdb to the early 2020s). Concerning the study at large: The collaborator samples originated in the United States, Italy and Spain and spanned the acute and convalescent phases of COVID-19. Where available, HLA class I and class II types were taken from metadata supplied by the sample provider and were not determined by assay-based typing. The material from the prospective study consisted of cDNA or gDNA derived from T cells, B-cell-depleted T cells, or PBMCs. The dataset comprised deeply sampled blood TCRbeta repertoires from subjects exposed to, actively infected with, or recovered from COVID-19. The repertoires were released in a freely available public database meant as a resource for research on the immune response to SARS-CoV-2. Samples were obtained from the ongoing ImmuneRACE study (first 160 participants) and from about 1,300 subjects provided by 6 global collaborators. Nearly every sample came with metadata listing a de-identified subject ID, COVID-19 status, age in years and sex. Broader findings and caveats from the paper: The quantity of clinical and demographic metadata differed by source and by participant and was supplied without curation.

CDR3 length: 18 amino acids, cysteine to phenylalanine. CDR3 DNA is the only sequence kept; it has 54 bases, read in frame from the first base. Trimming leaves V shorter by 1 base and J shorter by 5 bases, with the junction holding 13 bases beyond the gene matches. CDR1 and CDR2, looked up from the germline V gene (reference sequence), are MNHEY and SMNVEV. TCRbeta CDR3 regions were amplified from genomic DNA using the immunoSEQ Assay, a bias-controlled multiplex PCR. Processing in the source paper ran as follows. Nucleated cell counts per sample were estimated from amplification of reference gene primers within the assay. Sequence reads were collapsed and filtered to measure the absolute abundance of every unique TCRbeta CDR3 rearrangement. For each sample, productive Simpson clonality was calculated as the square root of Simpson's diversity index over productive rearrangements. The source is immuneACCESS, and TCRdb retained only in-frame sequences with V and J called. Part of the clones is not carried over; for the studies checked, unresolved V genes explain less than half of this, and the remainder is unexplained. D and trimming were read from the DNA, whereas the V and J calls and clone size are those reported in that table. The sample table contains around 41,000 clones; only one count was recorded for 87% of them. The ten largest clones take up approximately 8.9% of the sample.

Each collaborating institution followed its own protocols to collect whole blood in K2EDTA tubes. Collaborator samples were shipped for TCRbeta analysis as frozen whole blood, isolated PBMCs, or DNA extracted from either sample type. A word on this clone: Which antigen it targets is not known. No base qualities exist here, and no much larger clone lies one base off it.

The receptor comes from a woman of 80 years or more with active COVID-19. The rearranged segments are TRBV27 and TRBJ2-3; 9 bases in the middle match TRBD2. Sequencing input: peripheral blood. The DNA sequence is as follows: TGTGCCAGCAGTTTATATTCTGGGGCGGGGGGGCCGAGAGATACGCAGTATTTT. Its protein is CASSLYSGAGGPRDTQYF.